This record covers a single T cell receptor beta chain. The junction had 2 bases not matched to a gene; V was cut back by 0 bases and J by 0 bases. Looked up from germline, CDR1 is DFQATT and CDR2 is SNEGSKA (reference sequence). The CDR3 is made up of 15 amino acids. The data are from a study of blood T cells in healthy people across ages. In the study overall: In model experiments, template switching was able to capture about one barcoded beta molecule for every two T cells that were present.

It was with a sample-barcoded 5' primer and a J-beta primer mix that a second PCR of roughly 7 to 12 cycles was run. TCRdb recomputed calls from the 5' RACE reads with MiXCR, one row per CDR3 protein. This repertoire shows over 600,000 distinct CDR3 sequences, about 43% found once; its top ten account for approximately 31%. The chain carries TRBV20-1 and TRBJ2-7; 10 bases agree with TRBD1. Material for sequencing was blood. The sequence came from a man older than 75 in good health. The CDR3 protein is CSARERTGGSYEQYF. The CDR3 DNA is TGCAGTGCTAGAGAGAGGACAGGGGGCTCCTACGAGCAGTACTTC.